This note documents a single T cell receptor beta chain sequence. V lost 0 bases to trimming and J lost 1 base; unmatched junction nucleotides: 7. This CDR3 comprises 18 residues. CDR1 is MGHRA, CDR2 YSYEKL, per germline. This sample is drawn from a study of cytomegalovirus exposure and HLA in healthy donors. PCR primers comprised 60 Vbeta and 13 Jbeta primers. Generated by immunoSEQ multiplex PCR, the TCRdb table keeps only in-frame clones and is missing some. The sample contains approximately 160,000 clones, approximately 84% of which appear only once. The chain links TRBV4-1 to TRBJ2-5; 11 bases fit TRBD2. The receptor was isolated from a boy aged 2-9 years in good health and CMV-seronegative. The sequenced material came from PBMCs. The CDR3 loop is CASSQDRRLAGPQETQYF. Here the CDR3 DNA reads TGCGCCAGCAGCCAAGATAGAAGACTAGCGGGACCCCAAGAGACCCAGTACTTC.